This T cell receptor beta chain is drawn from a study of technical replicates of blood from several donors. The repertoire was sequenced with immunoSEQ multiplex PCR; TCRdb's copy has only in-frame clones and lacks some. The sample shows around 70,000 clones, around 93% of them seen only once. This clonotype originated in a human donor in good health. Material: T cells isolated from PBMCs.

CDR3 nucleotides: TGTGCCAGCAGTTGGGGAGGGGGACGGAACTATGGCTACACCTTC. Translating gives CASSWGGGRNYGYTF. The chain combines TRBV6-5 with TRBJ1-2; D might be TRBD1 (6 bases). Trimming pared 4 bases from V and 2 bases from J, leaving 14 bases between. This CDR3 is 15 amino acids long. The V gene's germline CDR1 is MNHEY and CDR2 SVGAGI.